The 9 T cell receptor beta chains given below trace back to one sample, sequenced in a study of T cell changes during pregnancy in multiple sclerosis. Libraries were prepared by immunoSEQ multiplex PCR; TCRdb keeps only in-frame clonotypes and omits some of them. The sample consists of 45,000 to 55,000 clones, about 93% of them appearing once. The source was CD4+ T cells from peripheral blood mononuclear cells, collected after pregnancy. All receptors come from a female donor in good health, enrolled as a control in a pregnancy study.

The V and J genes are TRBV6-4 and TRBJ1-2; D is perhaps TRBD1 (5 bases). This CDR3 contains 14 residues. CDR1 is MRHNA, CDR2 SNTAGT, per germline. The germline V and J ends were trimmed by 5 bases and 7 bases, with 17 bases remaining between them. CDR3 DNA: TGTGCCAGCAGTCGCTCCCCGGACGGGGGTGGCTACACCTTC. Its translation is CASSRSPDGGGYTF.

V usage is TRBV6-1 and J usage is TRBJ2-7; TRBD2 aligns across 9 bases. Germline CDR1 and CDR2: MNHNS and SASEGT. This CDR3 comprises 13 residues. Unmatched junction bases numbered 4, after V lost 4 bases and J lost 6 bases. The CDR3 loop is CASSASGISEQYF. The CDR3 DNA reads TGTGCCAGCAGTGCTAGCGGGATATCCGAGCAGTACTTC.

The chain uses TRBV18 and TRBJ2-7; D not resolved. Per the germline V gene, CDR1 is KGHSH and CDR2 is LQKENI. The CDR3 is 15 amino acids. V was clipped by 6 bases and J by 1 base, with 16 bases between them. DNA for the CDR3: TGTGCCAGCTCGCCATCCCTCGACAAGTCCTACGAGCAGTACTTC. Residues: CASSPSLDKSYEQYF.

The chain recombines TRBV4-1 with TRBJ1-2, with TRBD1 as a possible D gene (6 bases). Trimming shortened V by 6 bases and J by 8 bases, and 16 bases separated the two germline ends. Germline V gene lookup returns CDR1 MGHRA and CDR2 YSYEKL. The CDR3 runs to 13 residues. This CDR3 is CASRPLGARGYTF. Here the CDR3 DNA reads TGCGCCAGCAGACCACTGGGGGCGCGAGGCTACACCTTC.

This clone was seen a few times. The J gene is TRBJ2-4, the V gene TRBV30; possibly TRBD2 for D (6 bases). CDR1 GTSNPN and CDR2 SVGIG come from the germline V gene (reference sequence). V shed 2 bases and J shed 6 bases, with 20 bases lying between them. The CDR3 contains 16 residues. The CDR3 DNA is TGTGCCTGGAGTCCCCTCGGAGGGACGTTCGGAAACATTCAGTACTTC. Its protein product is CAWSPLGGTFGNIQYF.

The chain uses TRBV11-2 and TRBJ1-1, with a weak D call TRBD1 (5 bases). The V end was cut by 0 bases, the J end by 9 bases, with 11 bases between. The CDR3 spans 13 residues. Germline V lookup: CDR1 SGHAT, CDR2 FQNNGV. DNA for the CDR3: TGTGCCAGCAGCTTAGAGTTGTCAGGGCAAGCTTTCTTT. Translating it yields CASSLELSGQAFF. Full variable domain (outside the CDR3, taken from reference TRBV11-2 and TRBJ1-1): EAGVAQSPRYKIIEKRQSVAFWCNPISGHATLYWYQQILGQGPKLLIQFQNNGVVDDSQLPKDRFSAERLKGVDSTLKIQPAKLEDSAVYLCASSLELSGQAFFGQGTRLTVV.

The chain couples TRBV5-1 to TRBJ2-3; D perhaps matches TRBD2 (5 bases). The CDR3 has 15 residues. Deletions cut 4 bases from V and 1 base from J, with 13 bases between. Per the germline V gene, CDR1 is SGHRS and CDR2 is YFSETQ. Here the CDR3 reads CASSLSPEGTDTQYF. Here the CDR3 DNA reads TGCGCCAGCAGCCTATCTCCGGAGGGCACAGATACGCAGTATTTT.

This rearrangement joins TRBV6-5 to TRBJ2-7; 9 nucleotides align to TRBD1. Germline V gene sequence: CDR1 MNHEY, CDR2 SVGAGI. The trim removed 7 bases at V and 1 base at J, leaving 8 bases unmatched. This CDR3 is built from 15 residues. This chain's CDR3 is CASIATGQGSYEQYF. CDR3 in DNA: TGTGCCAGCATCGCCACGGGACAGGGTTCCTACGAGCAGTACTTC.

This clone was recorded a few times. This chain connects TRBV6-1 to TRBJ2-6, with 8 bases aligning to TRBD2. V was clipped by 9 bases and J by 0 bases; unmatched bases: 4. The CDR3 extends over 15 amino acids. CDR1 is MNHNS, CDR2 SASEGT, per germline. The CDR3 loop is CASIAGISGANVLTF. The CDR3 DNA reads TGTGCCAGTATAGCGGGGATCTCTGGGGCCAACGTCCTGACTTTC.